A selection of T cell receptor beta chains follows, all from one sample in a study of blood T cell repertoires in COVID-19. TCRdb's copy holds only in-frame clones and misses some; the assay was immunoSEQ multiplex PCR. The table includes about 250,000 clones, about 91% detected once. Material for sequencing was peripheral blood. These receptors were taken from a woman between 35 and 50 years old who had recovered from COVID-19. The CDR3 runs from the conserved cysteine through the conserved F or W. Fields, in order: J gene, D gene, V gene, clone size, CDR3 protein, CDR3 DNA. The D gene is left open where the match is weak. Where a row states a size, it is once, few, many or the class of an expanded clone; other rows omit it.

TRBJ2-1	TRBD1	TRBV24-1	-	CATSVTGESSEQFF	TGTGCCACCAGTGTGACAGGGGAGAGTAGTGAGCAGTTCTTC
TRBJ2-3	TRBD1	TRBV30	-	CAWTDRGQLWTDTQYF	TGTGCCTGGACCGACAGGGGGCAGTTGTGGACAGATACGCAGTATTTT
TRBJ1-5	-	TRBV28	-	CASSQTREANQPQHF	TGTGCCAGCAGTCAAACGCGGGAGGCCAATCAGCCCCAGCATTTT
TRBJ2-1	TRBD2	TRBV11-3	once	CASSPTGLADSYNEQFF	TGTGCCAGCAGCCCAACGGGACTAGCGGATTCCTACAATGAGCAGTTCTTC
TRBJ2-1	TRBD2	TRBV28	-	CASSLGAGGQVQFF	TGTGCCAGCAGTTTGGGAGCGGGGGGGCAAGTCCAGTTCTTC
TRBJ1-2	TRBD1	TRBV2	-	CASSEGGQGANGYTF	TGTGCCAGCAGTGAAGGCGGACAGGGGGCGAATGGCTACACCTTC
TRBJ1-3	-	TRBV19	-	CASSGQSGNTIYF	TGTGCCAGTAGTGGACAGTCTGGAAACACCATATATTTT
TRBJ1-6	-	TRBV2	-	CASSEEISYNSPLHF	TGTGCCAGCAGTGAGGAGATCTCCTATAATTCACCCCTCCACTTT
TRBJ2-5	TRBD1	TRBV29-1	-	CSAQQGLETQYF	TGCAGCGCCCAACAGGGGCTAGAGACCCAGTACTTC
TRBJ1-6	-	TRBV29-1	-	CSVEEQNNSPLHF	TGCAGCGTTGAAGAACAGAATAATTCACCCCTCCACTTT
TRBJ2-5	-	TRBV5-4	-	CASSLAGAETQYF	TGTGCCAGCAGCTTAGCAGGGGCGGAGACCCAGTACTTC
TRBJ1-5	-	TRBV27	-	CASSLIGSNQPQHF	TGTGCCAGCAGTTTAATCGGGAGCAATCAGCCCCAGCATTTT
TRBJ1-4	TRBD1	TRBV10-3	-	CAIRQGTTNEKLFF	TGTGCCATCAGACAGGGGACAACTAATGAAAAACTGTTTTTT
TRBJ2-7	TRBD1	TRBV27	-	CASSGGQGVYEQYF	TGTGCCAGCAGTGGCGGACAGGGGGTCTACGAGCAGTACTTC
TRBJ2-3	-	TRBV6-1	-	CASSEGPGLTPDTQYF	TGTGCCAGCAGTGAAGGGCCGGGACTCACCCCCGATACGCAGTATTTT
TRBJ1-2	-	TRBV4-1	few	CASRYSPGVAGGYTF	TGCGCCAGCAGATACAGCCCAGGGGTGGCAGGTGGCTACACCTTC